This T cell receptor beta chain was sequenced during a study of OX40 agonist ivuxolimab in advanced cancers. Study details: People in dose escalation had one of these cancers: hepatocellular carcinoma, melanoma, renal cell or head and neck cancer. From about 23 to 85 years was the age range, with a mean of 60 years, and around 83% were male.

The CDR3 runs to 12 residues. Per germline, CDR1 MDHEN and CDR2 SYDVKM. The V and J ends lost 1 base and 12 bases respectively, with 11 bases between them. Data came from immunoSEQ multiplex PCR; TCRdb stores just in-frame clones and leaves some out. The sample yields about 64,000 clones, 80% to 90% seen once. The receptor was isolated from an adult with an advanced solid tumor such as melanoma, head and neck, liver or kidney cancer. The chain recombines TRBV28 with TRBJ2-3; D ambiguous. The source was CD4+ or CD8+ T cells sorted from blood, collected in a trial of the OX40 agonist ivuxolimab. The CDR3 loop reads CASSLSSLSQYF. CDR3 DNA sequence: TGTGCCAGCAGTTTATCCAGTTTGTCACAGTATTTT.